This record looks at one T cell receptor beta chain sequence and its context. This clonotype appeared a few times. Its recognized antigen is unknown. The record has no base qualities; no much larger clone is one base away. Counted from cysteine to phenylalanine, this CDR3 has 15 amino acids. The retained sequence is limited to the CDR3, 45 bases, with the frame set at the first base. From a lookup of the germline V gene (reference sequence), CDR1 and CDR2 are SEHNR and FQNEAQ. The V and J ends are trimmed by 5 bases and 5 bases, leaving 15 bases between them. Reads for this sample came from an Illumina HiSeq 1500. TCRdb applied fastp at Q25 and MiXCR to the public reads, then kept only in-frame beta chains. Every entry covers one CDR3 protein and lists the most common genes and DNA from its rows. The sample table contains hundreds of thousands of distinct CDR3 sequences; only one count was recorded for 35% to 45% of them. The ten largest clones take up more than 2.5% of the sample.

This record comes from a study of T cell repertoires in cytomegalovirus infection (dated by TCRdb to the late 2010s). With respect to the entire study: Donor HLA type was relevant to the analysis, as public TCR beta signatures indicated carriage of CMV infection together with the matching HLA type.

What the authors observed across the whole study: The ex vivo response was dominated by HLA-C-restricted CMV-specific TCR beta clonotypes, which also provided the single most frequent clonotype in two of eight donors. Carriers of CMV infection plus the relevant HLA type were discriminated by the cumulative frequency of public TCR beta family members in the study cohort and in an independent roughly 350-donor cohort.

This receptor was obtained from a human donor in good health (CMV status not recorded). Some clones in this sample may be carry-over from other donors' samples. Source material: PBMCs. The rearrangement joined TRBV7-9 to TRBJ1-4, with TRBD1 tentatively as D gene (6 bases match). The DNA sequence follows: TGTGCCAGCAGCATCCTGACAGGAGGAAATGAAAAACTGTTTTTT. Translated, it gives CASSILTGGNEKLFF.